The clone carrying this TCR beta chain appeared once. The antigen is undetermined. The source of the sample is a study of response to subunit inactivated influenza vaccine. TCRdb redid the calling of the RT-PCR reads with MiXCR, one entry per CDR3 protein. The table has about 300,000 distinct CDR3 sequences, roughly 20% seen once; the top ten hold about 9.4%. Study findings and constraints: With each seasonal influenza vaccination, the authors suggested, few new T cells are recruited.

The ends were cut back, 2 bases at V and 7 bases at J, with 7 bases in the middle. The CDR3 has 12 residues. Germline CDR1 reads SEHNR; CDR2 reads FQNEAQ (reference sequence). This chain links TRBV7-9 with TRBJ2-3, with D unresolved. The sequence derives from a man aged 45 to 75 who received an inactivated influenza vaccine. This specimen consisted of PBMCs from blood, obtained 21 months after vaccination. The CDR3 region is CASSLLVNTQYF. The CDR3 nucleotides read TGTGCCAGCAGCTTATTGGTGAATACGCAGTATTTT.